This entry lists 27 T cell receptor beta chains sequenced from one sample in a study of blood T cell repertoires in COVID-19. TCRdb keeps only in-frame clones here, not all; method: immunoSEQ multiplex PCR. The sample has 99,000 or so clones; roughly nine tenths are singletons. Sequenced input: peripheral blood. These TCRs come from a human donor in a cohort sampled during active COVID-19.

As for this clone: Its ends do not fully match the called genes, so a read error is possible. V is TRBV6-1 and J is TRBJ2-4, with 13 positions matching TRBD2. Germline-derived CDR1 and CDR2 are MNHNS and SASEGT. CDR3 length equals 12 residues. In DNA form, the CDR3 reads TGTGCCAGCAGTGAAGCACTAGCGGGGGGGCGGTTC. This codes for CASSEALAGGRF.

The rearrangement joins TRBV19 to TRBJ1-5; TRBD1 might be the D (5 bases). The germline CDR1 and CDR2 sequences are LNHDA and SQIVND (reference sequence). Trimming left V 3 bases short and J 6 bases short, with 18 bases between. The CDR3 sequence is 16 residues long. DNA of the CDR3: TGTGCCAGTAGTATTAGTTCAGGGATCGGTTTTCAGCCCCAGCATTTT. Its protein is CASSISSGIGFQPQHF.

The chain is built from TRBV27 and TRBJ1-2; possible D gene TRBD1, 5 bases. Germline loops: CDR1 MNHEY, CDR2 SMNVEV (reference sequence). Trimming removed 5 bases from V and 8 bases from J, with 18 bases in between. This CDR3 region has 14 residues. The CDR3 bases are TGTGCCAGCAGTCCCCGGGGGGGATGGAGGGGCTACACCTTC. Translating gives CASSPRGGWRGYTF.

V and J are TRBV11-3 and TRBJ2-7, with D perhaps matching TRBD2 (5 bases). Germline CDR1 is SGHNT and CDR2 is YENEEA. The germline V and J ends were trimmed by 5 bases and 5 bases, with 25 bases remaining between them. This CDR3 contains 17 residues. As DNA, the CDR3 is TGTGCCAGCAGCCACCACGGGATGAGGTGCCCGGGCGACGAGCAGTACTTC. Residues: CASSHHGMRCPGDEQYF.

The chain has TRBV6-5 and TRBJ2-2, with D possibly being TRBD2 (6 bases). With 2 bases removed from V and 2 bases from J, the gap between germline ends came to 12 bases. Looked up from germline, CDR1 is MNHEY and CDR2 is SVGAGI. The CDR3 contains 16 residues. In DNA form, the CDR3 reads TGTGCCAGCAGTTACGGGACGGGAGATAACACCGGGGAGCTGTTTTTT. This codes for CASSYGTGDNTGELFF.

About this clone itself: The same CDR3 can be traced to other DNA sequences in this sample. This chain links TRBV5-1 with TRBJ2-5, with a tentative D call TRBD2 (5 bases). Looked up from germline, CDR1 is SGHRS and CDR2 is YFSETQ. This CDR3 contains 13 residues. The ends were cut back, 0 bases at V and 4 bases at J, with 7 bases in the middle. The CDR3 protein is CASSLGGGETQYF. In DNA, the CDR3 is TGCGCCAGCAGCTTGGGTGGAGGAGAGACCCAGTACTTC.

CDR3 sequence reads: CASRFGASYGYTF. CDR3 nucleotides: TGTGCCAGCAGGTTTGGGGCCTCCTATGGCTACACCTTC. This chain uses TRBV12-3 or TRBV12-4 with TRBJ1-2; TRBD1 is a possible D gene (5 bases). CDR3 length: 13 residues. Trimming removed 6 bases at V and 4 bases at J, with 12 bases between.

CDR3 sequence: CASRPLGQGNQPQHF. The CDR3 bases are TGTGCCAGCCGCCCCCTGGGACAGGGGAATCAGCCCCAGCATTTT. The V and J genes are TRBV6-2 or TRBV6-3 and TRBJ1-5, with 10 bases matching TRBD1. Trimming cost V 8 bases and J 4 bases; bases outside gene matches: 8. Per germline, CDR1 MNHEY and CDR2 SVGEGT. The CDR3 sequence is 15 residues long.

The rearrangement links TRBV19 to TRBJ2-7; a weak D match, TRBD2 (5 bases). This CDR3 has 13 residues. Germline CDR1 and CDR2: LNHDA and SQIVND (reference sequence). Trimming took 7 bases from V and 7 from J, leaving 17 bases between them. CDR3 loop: CASIGMDFREQYF. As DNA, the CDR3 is TGTGCCAGTATCGGGATGGACTTTCGGGAGCAGTACTTC.

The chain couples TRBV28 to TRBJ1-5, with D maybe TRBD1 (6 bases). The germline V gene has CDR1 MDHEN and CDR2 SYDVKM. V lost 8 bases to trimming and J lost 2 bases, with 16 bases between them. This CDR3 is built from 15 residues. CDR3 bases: TGTGCCAGCTATACAGGGATAATGGGCAATCAGCCCCAGCATTTT. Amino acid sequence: CASYTGIMGNQPQHF. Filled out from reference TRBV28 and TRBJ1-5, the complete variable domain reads DVKVTQSSRYLVKRTGEKVFLECVQDMDHENMFWYRQDPGLGLRLIYFSYDVKMKEKGDIPEGYSVSREKKERFSLILESASTNQTSMYLCASYTGIMGNQPQHFGDGTRLSIL.

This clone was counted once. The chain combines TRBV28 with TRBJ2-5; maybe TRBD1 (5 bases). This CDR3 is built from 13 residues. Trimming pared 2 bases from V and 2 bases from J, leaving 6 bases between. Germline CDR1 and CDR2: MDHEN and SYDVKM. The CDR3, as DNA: TGTGCCAGCAGTTTAGGGGCGCAAGAGACCCAGTACTTC. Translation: CASSLGAQETQYF. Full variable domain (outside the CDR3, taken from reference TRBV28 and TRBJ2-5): DVKVTQSSRYLVKRTGEKVFLECVQDMDHENMFWYRQDPGLGLRLIYFSYDVKMKEKGDIPEGYSVSREKKERFSLILESASTNQTSMYLCASSLGAQETQYFGPGTRLLVL.

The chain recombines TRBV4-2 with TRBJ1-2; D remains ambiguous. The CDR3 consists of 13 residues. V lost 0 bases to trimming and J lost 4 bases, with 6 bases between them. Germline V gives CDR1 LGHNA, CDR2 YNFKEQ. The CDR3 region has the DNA TGTGCCAGCAGCCAAGATAGTGGCTATGGCTACACCTTC. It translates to CASSQDSGYGYTF.

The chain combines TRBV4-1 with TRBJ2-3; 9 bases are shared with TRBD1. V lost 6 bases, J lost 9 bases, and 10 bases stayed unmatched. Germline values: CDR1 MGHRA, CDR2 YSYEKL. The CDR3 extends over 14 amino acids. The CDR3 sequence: CASRGQGRKGTQYF. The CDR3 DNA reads TGCGCCAGCAGGGGACAGGGACGAAAGGGGACGCAGTATTTT.

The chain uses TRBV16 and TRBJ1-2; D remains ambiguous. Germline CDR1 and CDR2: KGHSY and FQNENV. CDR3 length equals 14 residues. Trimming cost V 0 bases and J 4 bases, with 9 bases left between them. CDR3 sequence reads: CASSQSVGGYGYTF. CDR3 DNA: TGTGCCAGCAGCCAATCGGTCGGCGGCTATGGCTACACCTTC.

CDR3 residues: CASSQVAGQGVGNIQYF. CDR3 nucleotides: TGCGCCAGCAGCCAGGTAGCGGGACAGGGGGTAGGAAACATTCAGTACTTC. The chain combines TRBV4-1 with TRBJ2-4; 11 bases are shared with TRBD1. The CDR3 runs 17 residues. V was clipped by 3 bases and J by 6 bases; unmatched bases: 10. The germline gives CDR1 MGHRA, CDR2 YSYEKL.

CDR3 amino acids: CASIPGQAASGANVLTF. The CDR3 region has the DNA TGTGCCAGCATCCCAGGACAGGCTGCCTCTGGGGCCAACGTCCTGACTTTC. The J gene is TRBJ2-6, the V gene TRBV9; 7 positions match TRBD1. The CDR3 spans 17 residues. Germline V lookup: CDR1 SGDLS, CDR2 YYNGEE. V lost 6 bases, J lost 0 bases, and 9 bases stayed unmatched.

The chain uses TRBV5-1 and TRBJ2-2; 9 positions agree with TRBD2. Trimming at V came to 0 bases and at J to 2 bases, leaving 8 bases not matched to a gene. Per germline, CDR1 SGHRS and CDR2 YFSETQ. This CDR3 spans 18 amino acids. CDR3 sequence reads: CASSLVGSGRDNTGELFF. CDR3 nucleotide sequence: TGCGCCAGCAGCTTGGTCGGTAGCGGGAGAGATAACACCGGGGAGCTGTTTTTT.

The CDR3 sequence is CASSPIAGNGNEQYF. DNA of the CDR3: TGTGCCAGCAGCCCAATCGCGGGGAACGGTAACGAGCAGTACTTC. V gene TRBV7-6 combines with J gene TRBJ2-7, with a tentative D call TRBD2 (6 bases). The CDR3 length is 15 residues. V was cut by 5 bases and J by 5 bases, with 19 bases left in between. CDR1 SGHVS and CDR2 FNYEAQ come from the germline V gene.

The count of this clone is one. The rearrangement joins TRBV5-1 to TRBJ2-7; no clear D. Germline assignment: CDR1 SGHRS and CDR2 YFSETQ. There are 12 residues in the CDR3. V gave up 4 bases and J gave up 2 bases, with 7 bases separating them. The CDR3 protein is CASSRQTYEQYF. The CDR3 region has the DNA TGCGCCAGCAGCCGACAAACCTACGAGCAGTACTTC.

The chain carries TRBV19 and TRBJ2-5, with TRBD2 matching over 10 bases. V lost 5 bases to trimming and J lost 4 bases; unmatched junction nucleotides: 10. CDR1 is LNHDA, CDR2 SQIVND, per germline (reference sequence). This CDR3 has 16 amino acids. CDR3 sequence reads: CASSPSSGSFIETQYF. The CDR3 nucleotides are TGTGCCAGTAGTCCTTCTAGCGGGAGTTTCATAGAGACCCAGTACTTC. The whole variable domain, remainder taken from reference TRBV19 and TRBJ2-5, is DGGITQSPKYLFRKEGQNVTLSCEQNLNHDAMYWYRQDPGQGLRLIYYSQIVNDFQKGDIAEGYSVSREKKESFPLTVTSAQKNPTAFYLCASSPSSGSFIETQYFGPGTRLLVL.

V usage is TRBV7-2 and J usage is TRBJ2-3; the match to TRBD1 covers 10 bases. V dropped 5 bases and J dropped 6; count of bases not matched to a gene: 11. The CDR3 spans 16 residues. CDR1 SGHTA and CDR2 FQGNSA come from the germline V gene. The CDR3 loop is CASSPTTGGTRDTQYF. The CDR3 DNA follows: TGTGCCAGCAGCCCCACGACAGGGGGCACTAGGGATACGCAGTATTTT.

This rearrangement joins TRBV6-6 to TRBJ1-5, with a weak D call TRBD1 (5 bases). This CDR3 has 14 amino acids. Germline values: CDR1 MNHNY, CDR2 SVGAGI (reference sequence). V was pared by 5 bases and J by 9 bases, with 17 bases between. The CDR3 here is CASSLQGPGWPQHF. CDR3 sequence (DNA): TGTGCCAGCAGTCTGCAGGGCCCAGGGTGGCCCCAGCATTTT.

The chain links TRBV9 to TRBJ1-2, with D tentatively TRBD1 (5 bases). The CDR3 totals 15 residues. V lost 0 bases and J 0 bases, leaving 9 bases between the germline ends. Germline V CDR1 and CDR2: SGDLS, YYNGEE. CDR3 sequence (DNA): TGTGCCAGCAGCGTAGTTGGGGCATCTAACTATGGCTACACCTTC. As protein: CASSVVGASNYGYTF.

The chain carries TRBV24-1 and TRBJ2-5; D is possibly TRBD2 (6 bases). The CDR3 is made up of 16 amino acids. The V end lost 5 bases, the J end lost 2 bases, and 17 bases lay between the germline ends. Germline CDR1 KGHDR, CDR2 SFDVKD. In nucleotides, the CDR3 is TGTGCCACCAGTGGTTGGTCATCGCGGGAACAAGAGACCCAGTACTTC. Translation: CATSGWSSREQETQYF.

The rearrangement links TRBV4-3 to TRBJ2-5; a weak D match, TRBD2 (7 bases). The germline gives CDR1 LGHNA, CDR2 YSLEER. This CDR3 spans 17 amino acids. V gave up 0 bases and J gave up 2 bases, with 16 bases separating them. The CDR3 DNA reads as TGCGCCAGCAGCCAAGAACCCCTTGGGAGGGGGCAAGAGACCCAGTACTTC. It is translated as CASSQEPLGRGQETQYF.

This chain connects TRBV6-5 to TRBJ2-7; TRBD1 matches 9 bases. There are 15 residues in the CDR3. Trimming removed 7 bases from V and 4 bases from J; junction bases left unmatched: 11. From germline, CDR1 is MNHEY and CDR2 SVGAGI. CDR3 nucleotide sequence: TGTGCCAGCATCGGGACAGGGACAGGGTTTTACGAGCAGTACTTC. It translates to CASIGTGTGFYEQYF.

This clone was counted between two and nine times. CDR3 coding DNA: TGTGCCAGCAGCTTGACGGGACTAAGCACAGATACGCAGTATTTT. Translation: CASSLTGLSTDTQYF. This chain connects TRBV5-4 to TRBJ2-3; 7 bases agree with TRBD2. Germline CDR1 and CDR2: SGHNT and YYREEE (reference sequence). This CDR3 has 15 amino acids. Unmatched junction bases numbered 2, after V lost 1 base and J lost 0 bases.